The present TCR beta chain was sequenced within a study of blood T cell repertoires in COVID-19. On this clone: The same CDR3 is also encoded by other DNA sequences in this sample.

Original methodology: The assay estimated nucleated cells by amplifying reference gene primers. The assay was immunoSEQ multiplex PCR, and TCRdb's table has in-frame clones only and misses some. From that table come the V and J calls and clone size; the DNA was used to work out D and trimming. Of fewer than 450,000 clones listed, less than 90% are singletons. Clinical histories supplied by participants themselves formed the basis of cohort assignment. Germline V lookup: CDR1 MDHEN, CDR2 SYDVKM. J lost 7 bases, V lost 5 bases, and 5 bases had no gene match. The CDR3 contains 14 residues. The genes are TRBV28 and TRBJ1-5, with 10 positions matching TRBD1. The source of this sequence is a woman aged 30 to 39 who had recovered from COVID-19. Sequenced input: PBMCs or T cells enriched from blood (not recorded which). CDR3 DNA: TGTGCCAGCAGTCAGACAGGGGGCGGCCAGCCCCAGCATTTT. Translated: CASSQTGGGQPQHF.